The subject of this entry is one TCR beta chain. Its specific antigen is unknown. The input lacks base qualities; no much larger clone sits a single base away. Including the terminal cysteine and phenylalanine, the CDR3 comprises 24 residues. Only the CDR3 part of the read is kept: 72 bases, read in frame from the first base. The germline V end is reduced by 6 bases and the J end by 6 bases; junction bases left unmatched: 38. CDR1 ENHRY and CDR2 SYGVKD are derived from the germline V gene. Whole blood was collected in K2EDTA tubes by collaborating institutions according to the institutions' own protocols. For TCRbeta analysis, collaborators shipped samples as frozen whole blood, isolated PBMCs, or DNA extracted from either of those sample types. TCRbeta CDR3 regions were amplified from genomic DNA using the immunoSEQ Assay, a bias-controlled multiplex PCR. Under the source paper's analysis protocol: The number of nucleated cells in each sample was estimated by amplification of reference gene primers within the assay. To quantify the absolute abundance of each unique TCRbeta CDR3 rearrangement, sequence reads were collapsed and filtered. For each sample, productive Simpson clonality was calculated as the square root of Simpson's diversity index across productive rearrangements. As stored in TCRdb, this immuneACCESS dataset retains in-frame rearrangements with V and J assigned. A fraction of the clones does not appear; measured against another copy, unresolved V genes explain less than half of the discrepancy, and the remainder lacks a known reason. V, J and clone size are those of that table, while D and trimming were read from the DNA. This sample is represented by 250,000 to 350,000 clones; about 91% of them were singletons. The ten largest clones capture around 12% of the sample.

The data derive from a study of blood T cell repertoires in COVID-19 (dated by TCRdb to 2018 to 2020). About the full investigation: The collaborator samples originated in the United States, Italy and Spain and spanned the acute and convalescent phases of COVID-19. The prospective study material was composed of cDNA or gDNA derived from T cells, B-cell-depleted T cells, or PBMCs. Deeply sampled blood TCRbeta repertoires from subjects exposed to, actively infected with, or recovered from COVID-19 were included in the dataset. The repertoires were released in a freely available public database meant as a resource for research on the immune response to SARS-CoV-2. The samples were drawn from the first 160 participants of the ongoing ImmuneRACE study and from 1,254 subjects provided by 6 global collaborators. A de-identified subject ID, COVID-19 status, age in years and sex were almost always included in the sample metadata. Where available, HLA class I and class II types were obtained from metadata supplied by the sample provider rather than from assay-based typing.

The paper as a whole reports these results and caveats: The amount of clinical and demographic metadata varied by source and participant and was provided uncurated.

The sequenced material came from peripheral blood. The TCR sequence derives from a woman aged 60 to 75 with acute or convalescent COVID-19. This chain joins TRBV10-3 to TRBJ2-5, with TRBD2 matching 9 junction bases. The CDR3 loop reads CAISGPGREGLGSSSAGGGKTQYF. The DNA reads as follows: TGTGCCATCAGCGGTCCGGGCAGGGAAGGCCTGGGGTCGAGCTCGGCGGGAGGGGGGAAGACCCAGTACTTC.